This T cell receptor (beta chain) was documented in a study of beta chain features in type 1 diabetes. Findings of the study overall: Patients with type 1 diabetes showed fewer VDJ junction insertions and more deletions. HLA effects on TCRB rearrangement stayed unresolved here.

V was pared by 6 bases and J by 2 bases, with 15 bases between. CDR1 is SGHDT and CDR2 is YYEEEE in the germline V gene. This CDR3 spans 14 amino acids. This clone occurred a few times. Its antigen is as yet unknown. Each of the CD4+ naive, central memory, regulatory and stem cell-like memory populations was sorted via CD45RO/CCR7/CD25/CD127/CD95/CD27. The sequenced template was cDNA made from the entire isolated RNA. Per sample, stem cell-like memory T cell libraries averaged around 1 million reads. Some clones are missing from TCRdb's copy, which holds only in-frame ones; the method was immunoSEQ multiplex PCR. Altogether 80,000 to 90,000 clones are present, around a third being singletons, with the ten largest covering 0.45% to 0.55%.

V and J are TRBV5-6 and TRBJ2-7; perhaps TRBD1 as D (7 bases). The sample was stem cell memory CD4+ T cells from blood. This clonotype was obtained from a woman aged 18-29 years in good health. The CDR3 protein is CASTLGGQPYEQYF. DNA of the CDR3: TGTGCCAGCACCCTGGGGGGACAGCCCTACGAGCAGTACTTC.